Shown below are 31 T cell receptor beta chains from a single sample sequenced in a study of T cells in Graves' hyperthyroidism and ophthalmopathy. Authors of the study amplified TCR beta CDR3 regions from RNA transcripts. HTBI primers drove first-round RT-PCR of the TCR CDR3. TCRdb processed the multiplex PCR reads anew with MiXCR; each CDR3 protein has one entry. The sample lists over 350,000 distinct CDR3 sequences, around 15% occurring once. Sequencing was performed on blood. The origin of the receptors is a man between 45 and 60 years old with Graves' ophthalmopathy.

This clonotype was picked up many times. The chain recombines TRBV2 with TRBJ1-1; D not resolved. Germline-derived CDR1 and CDR2 are SNHLY and FYNNEI. The CDR3 totals 13 residues. V shed 4 bases and J shed 0 bases, with 6 bases lying between them. The CDR3 bases are TGTGCCAGCAGTGGATTAATGAACACTGAAGCTTTCTTT. Encoded protein: CASSGLMNTEAFF.

Many counts were recorded for this clonotype. This chain connects TRBV11-3 to TRBJ2-7; 13 positions agree with TRBD2. The CDR3 is 17 amino acids. J was trimmed by 7 bases and V by 0 bases; bases with no gene match: 9. From germline, CDR1 is SGHNT and CDR2 YENEEA. As DNA, the CDR3 is TGTGCCAGCAGCTTAGATCGGGGACTAGCGGGACTTGGGGAGCAGTACTTC. It codes for CASSLDRGLAGLGEQYF.

In this sample, this clonotype turned up a few times. The rearrangement joins TRBV5-6 to TRBJ2-6; 7 nucleotides match TRBD1. The CDR3 covers 19 residues. V was clipped by 6 bases and J by 0 bases; unmatched bases: 15. Per the germline V gene, CDR1 is SGHDT and CDR2 is YYEEEE. Here the CDR3 DNA reads TGTGCCAGCAAGAATGAACAGGGGCAGAGACTCTCTGGGGCCAACGTCCTGACTTTC. It translates to CASKNEQGQRLSGANVLTF.

In this sample, this clonotype turned up many times. The rearrangement links TRBV7-2 to TRBJ2-7, with a tentative D call TRBD2 (6 bases). The CDR3 extends over 14 amino acids. V was clipped by 3 bases and J by 6 bases, with 15 bases between them. Germline CDR1 is SGHTA and CDR2 is FQGNSA. CDR3 loop: CASSFGGSQGEQYF. CDR3 DNA: TGTGCCAGCAGCTTCGGGGGTTCGCAGGGCGAGCAGTACTTC.

This clonotype came up many times. The chain has TRBV30 and TRBJ2-3, with TRBD1 identical over 7 bases. Trimming at V came to 3 bases and at J to 0 bases, leaving 12 bases not matched to a gene. CDR1 is GTSNPN, CDR2 SVGIG, per germline (reference sequence). The CDR3 length is 17 residues. CDR3 sequence (DNA): TGTGCCTGGAGCCCCCTAGGTGGGGACAGTAGCACAGATACGCAGTATTTT. This sequence encodes CAWSPLGGDSSTDTQYF.

This clonotype was recorded many times. The chain is built from TRBV18 and TRBJ2-2; D might be TRBD1 or TRBD2, each matching 5 bases. The CDR3 runs 15 residues. Trimming cost V 3 bases and J 2 bases, with 10 bases left between them. Germline V gene data show CDR1 as KGHSH and CDR2 as LQKENI. The CDR3 here is CASSPPGPNTGELFF. The CDR3 bases are TGTGCCAGCTCACCCCCGGGACCCAACACCGGGGAGCTGTTTTTT.

This clonotype was counted ten times or more. This rearrangement joins TRBV5-8 to TRBJ2-1; 9 bases are shared with TRBD1. The CDR3 has 16 residues. The junction had 10 bases not matched to a gene; V was cut back by 4 bases and J by 5 bases. Germline CDR1 SGHTS, CDR2 YDEGEE. In nucleotides, the CDR3 is TGTGCCAGCAGCAAAACAGGGGGCAGGGGGGACAATGAGCAGTTCTTC. This gives the protein CASSKTGGRGDNEQFF.

This clonotype was recorded many times. The rearrangement links TRBV2 to TRBJ2-1, with TRBD1 identical over 8 bases. The CDR3 runs 15 residues. The junction had 8 bases not matched to a gene; V was cut back by 6 bases and J by 4 bases. CDR1 is SNHLY and CDR2 is FYNNEI in the germline V gene. The CDR3 spells CASRQTGGQYNEQFF. The CDR3 DNA sequence: TGTGCCAGCAGGCAAACAGGGGGGCAATACAATGAGCAGTTCTTC.

In the case of this clonotype: A much larger clone differs from this one at a single base, so this may be a read error. The chain carries TRBV6-5 and TRBJ2-1; D possibly corresponds to TRBD2 (6 bases). The CDR3 sequence is 17 residues long. The germline CDR1 and CDR2 sequences are MNHEY and SVGAGI. V was clipped by 4 bases and J by 2 bases, with 18 bases between them. Here the CDR3 DNA reads TGTGCCAGCAGTTCCCGACGGACTGGCGGGACCTACAATGAGCAGTTCTTC. This gives the protein CASSSRRTGGTYNEQFF.

The sample holds many counts of this clonotype. V is TRBV11-2 and J is TRBJ2-7; 7 bases align to TRBD1. CDR1 and CDR2 from the germline V gene are SGHAT and FQNNGV. The V and J ends lost 0 bases and 3 bases, in that order; junction bases with no gene match: 5. This CDR3 has 15 amino acids. The CDR3 DNA is TGTGCCAGCAGCTTAGACACAGGGGTATTCTACGAGCAGTACTTC. Protein product: CASSLDTGVFYEQYF.

This clonotype was counted at least ten times. The chain couples TRBV25-1 to TRBJ2-1; perhaps TRBD1 as D (6 bases). The CDR3 contains 18 residues. Germline CDR1 is MGHDK and CDR2 is SYGVNS. Trimming cost V 4 bases and J 0 bases, with 19 bases left between them. The CDR3 region has the DNA TGTGCCAGCAGTGGAAACGGGACAAATTCTTTCTCCTACAATGAGCAGTTCTTC. Its protein is CASSGNGTNSFSYNEQFF.

On this clonotype: Since no conserved phenylalanine or tryptophan closes the CDR3, a read error is the likely cause. The rearrangement uses TRBV2 and TRBJ1-1; D is unresolved. The ends were cut back, 2 bases at V and 0 bases at J, with 4 bases in the middle. CDR3 length: 13 amino acids. Germline V lookup: CDR1 SNHLY, CDR2 FYNNEI. In DNA, the CDR3 is TGTGCCAGCAGTGAACTGATGAACACTGAAGCTTTCTCT. Protein product: CASSELMNTEAFS.

This clonotype was seen ten or more times. The rearrangement links TRBV3-1 to TRBJ1-1; no reliable D call. Trimming stripped 0 bases from V and 7 bases from J, with 18 bases between. The CDR3 is made up of 16 amino acids. Per germline, CDR1 LGHDT and CDR2 YNNKEL (reference sequence). In DNA form, the CDR3 reads TGTGCCAGCAGCCAAGACGGAGACGGACTTAGAAGTGAAGCTTTCTTT. Protein: CASSQDGDGLRSEAFF.

The rearrangement joins TRBV6-2 or TRBV6-3 to TRBJ2-3; D remains ambiguous. Germline CDR1 is MNHEY and CDR2 is SVGEGT. CDR3 size: 14 residues. Trimming took off 4 bases at V and 2 bases at J, with 10 bases between the two ends. CDR3 nucleotide sequence: TGTGCCAGCAGTTCGAACTTCAACACAGATACGCAGTATTTT. Translated: CASSSNFNTDTQYF.

CDR3 sequence (DNA): TGTGCCAGCTCACCCGAGCTGTTGGATACGCAGTATTTT. This codes for CASSPELLDTQYF. The chain uses TRBV18 and TRBJ2-3; D remains ambiguous. Deletions cut 3 bases from V and 6 bases from J, with 10 bases between. The CDR3 is 13 amino acids. Germline V gene sequence: CDR1 KGHSH, CDR2 LQKENI.

There are many counts of this clonotype. The rearrangement joins TRBV24-1 to TRBJ2-5, with 8 bases identical to TRBD2. V was clipped by 4 bases and J by 5 bases; unmatched bases: 8. The CDR3 runs to 15 residues. The germline V gene has CDR1 KGHDR and CDR2 SFDVKD. This CDR3 is CATSEGAGVGETQYF. In DNA form, the CDR3 reads TGTGCCACCAGTGAGGGAGCGGGAGTGGGGGAGACCCAGTACTTC.

The DNA of the CDR3 is TGTGCCAGCAGCGTGCACGGCACAGATACGCAGTATTTT. This gives the protein CASSVHGTDTQYF. The chain carries TRBV9 and TRBJ2-3, with D unresolved. Germline CDR1 SGDLS, CDR2 YYNGEE. The CDR3 sequence is 13 residues long. Trimming left V 2 bases short and J 1 base short, with 5 bases between.

This rearrangement joins TRBV29-1 to TRBJ2-1; TRBD1 matches at 7 bases. The CDR3 runs 15 residues. Trimming removed 6 bases from V and 5 bases from J; junction bases left unmatched: 13. Germline CDR1 and CDR2: SQVTM and ANQGSEA. The CDR3 bases are TGCAGCGTGACAGGGCGGATAGCGAGTGACAATGAGCAGTTCTTC. It yields the protein CSVTGRIASDNEQFF.

This clonotype was seen more than once but under ten times. The gene calls are TRBV28 and TRBJ2-5, with TRBD2 matching over 8 bases. CDR3 size: 16 residues. Losses at the gene ends were 4 bases for V and 5 bases for J; bases not matched to a gene: 12. CDR1 is MDHEN and CDR2 is SYDVKM in the germline V gene. The CDR3 sequence is CASSSGGAGAHETQYF. Here the CDR3 DNA reads TGTGCCAGCAGTTCGGGGGGGGCAGGGGCCCATGAGACCCAGTACTTC. Complete variable domain (other parts from reference TRBV28 and TRBJ2-5): DVKVTQSSRYLVKRTGEKVFLECVQDMDHENMFWYRQDPGLGLRLIYFSYDVKMKEKGDIPEGYSVSREKKERFSLILESASTNQTSMYLCASSSGGAGAHETQYFGPGTRLLVL.

This clonotype came up a few times. The rearrangement links TRBV5-8 to TRBJ2-7, with D perhaps matching TRBD2 (5 bases). Trimming took 2 bases from V and 0 from J, leaving 18 bases between them. The CDR3 runs 17 residues. CDR1 is SGHTS and CDR2 is YDEGEE in the germline V gene. The DNA for the CDR3 is TGTGCCAGCAGCTTAGGAGCGGAACACTTCAGCTCCTACGAGCAGTACTTC. Amino acids: CASSLGAEHFSSYEQYF. Filled out from reference TRBV5-8 and TRBJ2-7, the complete variable domain reads EAGVTQSPTHLIKTRGQQATLRCSPISGHTSVYWYQQALGLGLQFLLWYDEGEERNRGNFPPRFSGRQFPNYSSELNVNALELEDSALYLCASSLGAEHFSSYEQYFGPGTRLTVT.

This clonotype was seen at least ten times. The V and J genes are TRBV30 and TRBJ1-5; D uncertain. In germline, CDR1 is GTSNPN, CDR2 SVGIG (reference sequence). CDR3 length equals 16 residues. V dropped 1 base and J dropped 7 bases, with 20 bases sitting between them. CDR3 loop: CAWSEVGLGVRQPQHF. The CDR3 nucleotides read TGTGCCTGGAGTGAGGTGGGTTTGGGAGTCCGGCAGCCCCAGCATTTT.

This clonotype has only one observation. The chain carries TRBV6-1 and TRBJ1-1; 8 bases map to TRBD1. The CDR3 contains 14 residues. The germline V gene has CDR1 MNHNS and CDR2 SASEGT. V gave up 6 bases and J gave up 1 base; unmatched junction bases: 4. The CDR3 spells CASRGQGPNTEAFF. The CDR3 DNA follows: TGTGCCAGCAGAGGACAGGGACCGAACACTGAAGCTTTCTTT.

This clonotype has at least ten counts. The chain links TRBV6-2 or TRBV6-3 to TRBJ2-1, with 7 positions matching TRBD2. After removal of 6 bases from V and 5 bases from J, the junction contained 13 bases not matched to a gene. CDR1 and CDR2 (germline): MNHEY, SVGEGT. This CDR3 is 16 amino acids long. The CDR3 DNA reads as TGTGCCAGCAGCTCGTCAGGGATAGGGAGGGACAATGAGCAGTTCTTC. It is translated as CASSSSGIGRDNEQFF.

This clonotype was seen once. The rearrangement uses TRBV2 and TRBJ2-3; 14 positions match TRBD2. CDR3 size: 16 residues. V trimming: 5 bases; J trimming: 5 bases; junction bases outside the gene matches: 6. Germline V gene sequence: CDR1 SNHLY, CDR2 FYNNEI. CDR3 loop: CASSQVGLAGVDTQYF. CDR3 DNA sequence: TGTGCCAGCAGTCAGGTGGGACTAGCGGGAGTAGATACGCAGTATTTT.

The V and J genes are TRBV5-1 and TRBJ2-5; 8 nucleotides line up with TRBD1. The CDR3 runs to 17 residues. Germline lookup yields CDR1 SGHRS and CDR2 YFSETQ. With V trimmed by 0 bases and J by 1 base, 8 bases remained unmatched. The CDR3: CASSLAGQGIIQETQYF. The CDR3 DNA is TGCGCCAGCAGCTTGGCCGGACAGGGCATAATCCAAGAGACCCAGTACTTC.

In its sample, this clonotype was seen many times. The chain carries TRBV4-1 and TRBJ2-7, with D possibly being TRBD1 (6 bases). Germline CDR1 and CDR2: MGHRA and YSYEKL. The V end was cut by 0 bases, the J end by 3 bases, with 18 bases between. The CDR3 runs to 17 residues. DNA for the CDR3: TGCGCCAGCAGCCAAGATCATGCGACGACAGGTTACTACGAGCAGTACTTC. This translates into CASSQDHATTGYYEQYF.

This clonotype has ten or more counts. The chain couples TRBV5-1 to TRBJ2-3, with a possible D match to TRBD2 (6 bases). The V end was cut by 3 bases, the J end by 8 bases, with 19 bases between. Germline loops: CDR1 SGHRS, CDR2 YFSETQ. This CDR3 is built from 15 residues. The CDR3 region is CASSWRDSAGLTQYF. CDR3 bases: TGCGCCAGCAGCTGGAGGGATAGCGCGGGACTTACGCAGTATTTT.

This clonotype was observed at least ten times. The chain couples TRBV2 to TRBJ1-5, with 7 positions matching TRBD1. Germline V gene data show CDR1 as SNHLY and CDR2 as FYNNEI. Trimming at V came to 6 bases and at J to 9 bases, leaving 8 bases not matched to a gene. The CDR3 contains 13 residues. The CDR3 sequence: CASRAGGPPPQHF. In DNA, the CDR3 is TGTGCCAGCAGGGCAGGGGGTCCTCCGCCCCAGCATTTT.

This clonotype was recorded at least ten times. The V gene is TRBV11-2, the J gene TRBJ2-7; 10 bases are shared with TRBD2. V dropped 0 bases and J dropped 4; count of bases not matched to a gene: 3. The CDR3 has 15 residues. Germline V gene data show CDR1 as SGHAT and CDR2 as FQNNGV. CDR3 DNA: TGTGCCAGCAGCTTAGAGATTAGCGGGAGGTACGAGCAGTACTTC. Encoded protein: CASSLEISGRYEQYF.

The chain joins TRBV7-2 to TRBJ2-7; D gene unclear. CDR3 length equals 13 residues. The germline V gene encodes CDR1 SGHTA and CDR2 FQGNSA. Trimming pared 1 base from V and 12 bases from J, leaving 16 bases between. The CDR3 DNA follows: TGTGCCAGCAGCTTAGTTCCAGGCCCGTCGCCGTACTTC. This gives the protein CASSLVPGPSPYF.

This sequence joins TRBV7-8 and TRBJ2-5, with 13 bases that match TRBD2. The CDR3 length is 14 residues. V lost 5 bases, J lost 8 bases, and 5 bases stayed unmatched. CDR1 and CDR2 (germline): SGHVS, FQNEAQ. The CDR3 loop reads CASSPRLAGGTQYF. The CDR3 DNA reads as TGTGCCAGCAGCCCAAGACTAGCGGGAGGTACCCAGTACTTC.